This record concerns one T cell receptor beta chain sequence. What it binds is unknown. A library of TCRbeta sequences, prepared with unique molecular identifiers, was generated. TCRdb called the PCR reads again in MiXCR, with one record for every CDR3 protein. The repertoire holds around 300,000 distinct CDR3 sequences, around 7.1% seen once, with 8.5% to 9.5% in the top ten. This entry comes from a study of T-cell reconstitution after alpha-beta-depleted transplantation in children. Study-level findings and limits: Expanded graft clones, several hundred of them, were reportedly the source of alpha-beta T cells about two months after transplant. Some patients' high day-60 TCRbeta diversity was attributed to recipient cells surviving conditioning. Newly generated T cells supplied most T-cell counts and diversity one year post-transplant.

The material was peripheral blood, obtained 360 days after TCRalphabeta/CD19-depleted stem cell transplant. The sequence was collected from a female patient between 2 and 15 years old who had a stem cell transplant for Fanconi anemia, so the T cells may come from the graft donor.

CDR3 protein: CASSLATSGSAGEQFF. The CDR3 coding sequence is TGTGCCAGCAGCTTAGCGACTAGCGGGAGTGCAGGGGAGCAGTTCTTC. The V gene is TRBV7-3, the J gene TRBJ2-1; TRBD2 matches 12 bases. V dropped 2 bases and J dropped 10; count of bases not matched to a gene: 9. The CDR3 runs to 16 residues. The germline CDR1 and CDR2 sequences are SGHTA and FQGTGA.